The 9 T cell receptor beta chains in this list originate from one sample, sequenced in a study of T cells in women clearing cervical HPV infection. Sequencing used immunoSEQ multiplex PCR; TCRdb keeps in-frame clones, though not all of them. The table for this sample gives tens of thousands of clones. The sequencing sample was made of blood buffy coat. These receptors originate from a woman between 18 and 75 years old with a cervical HPV16 infection that either progressed to CIN3+ or cleared (not recorded which).

A word on this clone: The read falls 3 residues short of the CDR3 end, and the missing part is taken from the germline J gene. The chain couples TRBV14 to TRBJ1-2; 7 nucleotides line up with TRBD1. Germline CDR1 SGHDN, CDR2 FVKESK. Trimming removed 4 bases from V and 4 bases from J; junction bases left unmatched: 3. This CDR3 spans 13 amino acids. The covered CDR3 bases are TGTGCCAGCAGCCCCGGACAGGTCTATGGC. Translating gives CASSPGQVYG. Given in full, the CDR3 is CASSPGQVYGYTF.

Note on this clone: Coverage ceases 3 residues before the CDR3 finishes, and the germline J gene fills in the end. The chain couples TRBV30 to TRBJ1-6; tentatively, D is TRBD1 (6 bases). In germline, CDR1 is GTSNPN, CDR2 SVGIG (reference sequence). The CDR3 is 14 amino acids. With 0 bases removed from V and 6 bases from J, the gap between germline ends came to 9 bases. The part of the CDR3 DNA that was read is TGTGCCTGGAGTGTAGAAGGGGGTAATTCACCC. The encoded protein is CAWSVEGGNSP. The entire CDR3 is CAWSVEGGNSPLHF.

With respect to this clone: The read stops 3 residues short of the end of the CDR3; the missing end is completed from the germline J gene. The rearrangement links TRBV30 to TRBJ2-2; the match to TRBD1 covers 10 bases. Germline V gene sequence: CDR1 GTSNPN, CDR2 SVGIG (reference sequence). The CDR3 loop spans 15 amino acids. CDR3 sequence: CAWSQGTGANSPLFF. CDR3 bases read: TGTGCCTGGAGTCAAGGGACAGGGGCCAATTCACCG.

A word on this clone: The CDR3 goes on 3 residues after the read ends, and that part is filled in from the germline J gene. The chain couples TRBV7-9 to TRBJ1-2; D possibly corresponds to TRBD1 (5 bases). The V and J ends lost 2 bases and 2 bases respectively, with 9 bases between them. Germline-derived CDR1 and CDR2 are SEHNR and FQNEAQ (reference sequence). The length of the CDR3 is 14 residues. This CDR3 is CASSLQGSNYGYTF. The covered CDR3 bases are TGTGCCAGCAGCTTACAGGGATCGAACTATGGC.

Remarks on this clone: The DNA ends 3 residues before the CDR3 does, and the rest of the CDR3 is filled in from the germline J gene. J is TRBJ1-3 and V is TRBV29-1; maybe TRBD1 (5 bases). V was shortened by 5 bases and J by 0 bases, with 17 bases between the two germline ends. The germline gives CDR1 SQVTM, CDR2 ANQGSEA. The CDR3 covers 16 residues. CDR3 DNA (partial): TGCAGCGTTAAAGGGAGTGGGGCCCACTCTGGAAACACC. This translates into CSVKGSGAHSGNT. The full CDR3 reads CSVKGSGAHSGNTIYF.

Turning to this clone: The CDR3 extends 3 residues past the end of the read, so its final part is completed from the germline J gene. This chain connects TRBV5-3 to TRBJ2-1, with TRBD2 identical over 12 bases. TRBV5-3 is identified as an open reading frame with a role that is uncertain. This CDR3 has 16 amino acids. With 3 bases clipped from V and 5 bases from J, the junction kept 6 bases outside the gene matches. The CDR3 bases that were read are TGTGCCAGAAGCTGCAGACTAGCGGGAGAAGACAATGAG. Protein: CARSCRLAGEDNE. The entire CDR3 sequence reads CARSCRLAGEDNEQFF.

Of note for this clone: The sequenced fragment ends 3 residues before the CDR3 boundary, so the rest is inferred from the germline J gene. J is TRBJ1-2 and V is TRBV4-1; 7 bases are shared with TRBD1. Germline CDR1 and CDR2: MGHRA and YSYEKL. This CDR3 is built from 16 residues. V lost 4 bases, J lost 3 bases, and 11 bases stayed unmatched. CDR3 sequence: CASSLLQGSGYYGYTF. The covered CDR3 bases are TGCGCCAGCAGCCTTCTACAGGGGTCGGGTTACTATGGC.

Comment on this clone: The sequence runs out 3 residues before the end of the CDR3; the remainder is reconstructed from the germline J gene. This rearrangement joins TRBV19 to TRBJ1-2, with 9 nucleotides matching TRBD1. Germline CDR1 reads LNHDA; CDR2 reads SQIVND (reference sequence). The CDR3 is 17 amino acids. The part of the CDR3 DNA that was read is TGTGCCACGTCCAGGGACAGGGAAACTTACGCGACGGACGAC. Translating gives CATSRDRETYATDD. The complete CDR3 protein is CATSRDRETYATDDYTF.

Regarding this clone: The read finishes 3 residues shy of the CDR3 end, and the germline J gene is used to complete it. The chain recombines TRBV5-1 with TRBJ2-5; 7 bases map to TRBD1. The ends lost 5 bases at V and 1 base at J; junction bases unmatched: 2. The CDR3 has 13 amino acids. Germline loops: CDR1 SGHRS, CDR2 YFSETQ. The sequenced part of the CDR3 DNA is TGCGCCAGCAGTCAGGGGGTCCAAGAGACC. Translation: CASSQGVQET. The whole CDR3 protein is CASSQGVQETQYF.